This T cell receptor (beta chain) appears in the sequencing data of a study of CD8+CD57+ T cells in acquired aplastic anemia. Whole-study context: Sorting CD4+ and CD8+ cells gave DNA averaging about 3.2 ug.

It was patients with CD8+CD57+ cell expansion by flow cytometry who were chosen for sequencing. Blood samples were obtained from patients who had received no prior therapy. Using genomic DNA as the template, TCR beta VDJ and CDR3 profiling was carried out. TCRdb re-derived calls from the reads in MiXCR, one entry per CDR3 protein. The profile shows roughly 160,000 distinct CDR3 sequences, around half of them singletons. V shed 4 bases and J shed 4 bases, with 19 bases lying between them. Per the germline V gene, CDR1 is LGHDT and CDR2 is YNNKEL (reference sequence). There are 16 residues in the CDR3. This clonotype was found many times. Its specificity is unknown. Regarding the study as a whole: CD8+ Simpson's diversity did not differ significantly between patients and controls. Patients and controls shared about 27 CD8+ CDR3 sequences.

The chain employs TRBV3-1 and TRBJ2-5, with a tentative D call TRBD2 (6 bases). The sequence came from a human donor with aplastic anemia. Sequencing used sorted CD4+, CD8+, or CD8+CD57+ T cells (not recorded which) from PBMCs. The CDR3 bases are TGTGCCAGCAGCCCGGGAGCTAGGCGGATTGGAGAGACCCAGTACTTC. This sequence encodes CASSPGARRIGETQYF.